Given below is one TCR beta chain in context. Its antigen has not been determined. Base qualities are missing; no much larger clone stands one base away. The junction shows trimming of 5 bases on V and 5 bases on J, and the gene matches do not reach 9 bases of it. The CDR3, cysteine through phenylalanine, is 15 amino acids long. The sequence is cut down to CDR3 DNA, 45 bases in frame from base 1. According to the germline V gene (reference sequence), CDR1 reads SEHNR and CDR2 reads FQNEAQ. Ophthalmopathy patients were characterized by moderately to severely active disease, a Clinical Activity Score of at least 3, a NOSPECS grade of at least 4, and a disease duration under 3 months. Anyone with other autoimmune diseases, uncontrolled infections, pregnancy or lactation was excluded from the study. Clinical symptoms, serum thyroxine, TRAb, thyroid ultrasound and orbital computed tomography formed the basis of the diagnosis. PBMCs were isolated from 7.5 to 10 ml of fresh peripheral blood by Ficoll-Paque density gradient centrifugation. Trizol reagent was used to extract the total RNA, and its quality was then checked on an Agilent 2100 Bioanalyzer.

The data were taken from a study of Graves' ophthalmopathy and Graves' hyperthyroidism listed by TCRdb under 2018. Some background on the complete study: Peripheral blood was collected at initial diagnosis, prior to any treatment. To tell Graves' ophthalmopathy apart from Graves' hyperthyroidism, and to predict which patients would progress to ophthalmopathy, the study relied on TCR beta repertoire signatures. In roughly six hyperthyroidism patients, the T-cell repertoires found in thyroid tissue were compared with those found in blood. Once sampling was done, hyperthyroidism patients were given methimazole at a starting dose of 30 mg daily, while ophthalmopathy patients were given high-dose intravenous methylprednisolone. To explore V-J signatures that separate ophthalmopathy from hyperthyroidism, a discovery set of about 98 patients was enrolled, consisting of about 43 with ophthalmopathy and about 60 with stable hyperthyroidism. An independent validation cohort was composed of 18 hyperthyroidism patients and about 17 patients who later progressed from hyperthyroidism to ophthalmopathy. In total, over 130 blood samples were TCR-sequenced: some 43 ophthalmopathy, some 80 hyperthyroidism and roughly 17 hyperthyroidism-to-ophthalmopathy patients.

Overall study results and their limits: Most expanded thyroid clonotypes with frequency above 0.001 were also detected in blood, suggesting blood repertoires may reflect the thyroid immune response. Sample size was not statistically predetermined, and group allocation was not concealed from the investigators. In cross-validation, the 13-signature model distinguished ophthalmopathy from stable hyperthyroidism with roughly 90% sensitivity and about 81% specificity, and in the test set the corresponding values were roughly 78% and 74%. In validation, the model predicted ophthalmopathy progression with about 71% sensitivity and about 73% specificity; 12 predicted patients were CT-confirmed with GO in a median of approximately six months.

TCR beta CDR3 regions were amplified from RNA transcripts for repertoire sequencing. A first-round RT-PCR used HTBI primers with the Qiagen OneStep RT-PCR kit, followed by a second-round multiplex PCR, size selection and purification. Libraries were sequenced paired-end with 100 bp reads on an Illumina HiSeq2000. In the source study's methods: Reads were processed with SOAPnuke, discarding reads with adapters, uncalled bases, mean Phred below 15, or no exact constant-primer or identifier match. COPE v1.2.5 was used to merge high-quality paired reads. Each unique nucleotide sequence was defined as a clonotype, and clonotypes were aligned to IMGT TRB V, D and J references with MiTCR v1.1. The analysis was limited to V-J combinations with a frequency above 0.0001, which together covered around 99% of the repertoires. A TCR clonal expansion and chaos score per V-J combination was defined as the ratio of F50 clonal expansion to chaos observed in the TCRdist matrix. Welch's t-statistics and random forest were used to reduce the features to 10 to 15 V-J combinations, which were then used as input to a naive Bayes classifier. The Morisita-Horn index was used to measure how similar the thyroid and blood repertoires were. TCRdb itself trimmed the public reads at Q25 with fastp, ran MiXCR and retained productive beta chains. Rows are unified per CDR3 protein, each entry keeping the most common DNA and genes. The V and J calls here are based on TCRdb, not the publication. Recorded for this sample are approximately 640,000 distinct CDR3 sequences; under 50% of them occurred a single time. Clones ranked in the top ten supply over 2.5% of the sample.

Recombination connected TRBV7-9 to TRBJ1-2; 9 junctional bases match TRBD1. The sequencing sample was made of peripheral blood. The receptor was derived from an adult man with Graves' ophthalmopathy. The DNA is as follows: TGTGCCAGCAGCCAAGGGACAGGGCCCTTTTATGGCTACACCTTC. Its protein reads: CASSQGTGPFYGYTF.